This T cell receptor beta chain was recorded in a study of cytomegalovirus exposure and HLA in healthy donors. Findings and limits, study-wide: It was confirmed in vitro that a few of the CMV-associated chains were specific for CMV antigens.

V gave up 0 bases and J gave up 7 bases, with 17 bases separating them. CDR3 length: 16 residues. The germline CDR1 and CDR2 sequences are SGHRS and YFSETQ. Researchers ran the PCR with 60 Vbeta and 13 Jbeta primers. Sequencing used immunoSEQ multiplex PCR; TCRdb keeps in-frame clones, though not all of them. The sample has 120,000 or so clones; approximately 67% are singletons. As for this clone: What it recognizes is unknown.

The donors (healthy individuals) were bone marrow donors. The receptor was isolated from a man between 18 and 35 years old in good health and CMV-seronegative. The sample consisted of PBMCs. The chain uses TRBV5-1 and TRBJ2-1, with D maybe TRBD2 (6 bases). CDR3 residues: CASSLAGRGVLNEQFF. CDR3 nucleotide sequence: TGCGCCAGCAGCTTGGCCGGGCGGGGAGTTTTAAATGAGCAGTTCTTC.